The next 2 T cell receptor beta chains were all read from a single sample in a study of T cells in Graves' hyperthyroidism and ophthalmopathy. Amplified regions were TCR beta CDR3 sequences from RNA transcripts. First-round RT-PCR of the TCR CDR3 relied on the HTBI primer set. TCRdb reprocessed the multiplex PCR reads with MiXCR, giving one entry per CDR3 protein. This sample has hundreds of thousands of distinct CDR3 sequences; more than 15% occur once, and the top ten carry roughly 3%. Sequencing was done on a sample of blood. These receptors came from a middle-aged woman with Graves' ophthalmopathy.

This clonotype was recorded a few times. V is TRBV2 and J is TRBJ2-6, with 8 bases matching TRBD1. V trimming: 2 bases; J trimming: 0 bases; junction bases outside the gene matches: 6. The CDR3 loop spans 18 amino acids. Germline V gives CDR1 SNHLY, CDR2 FYNNEI. The CDR3 DNA follows: TGTGCCAGCAGTGAACGGACAGGGACGTTCTCTGGGGCCAACGTCCTGACTTTC. Translation: CASSERTGTFSGANVLTF.

This chain connects TRBV20-1 to TRBJ2-2; 8 nucleotides agree with TRBD1. V was pared by 6 bases and J by 7 bases, with 10 bases of the junction left unmatched. This CDR3 comprises 14 residues. Germline lookup yields CDR1 DFQATT and CDR2 SNEGSKA (reference sequence). The CDR3 DNA sequence: TGCAGTGCCGCCCGGACAGGGATCGACGGGGAGCTGTTTTTT. Translated, it gives CSAARTGIDGELFF.